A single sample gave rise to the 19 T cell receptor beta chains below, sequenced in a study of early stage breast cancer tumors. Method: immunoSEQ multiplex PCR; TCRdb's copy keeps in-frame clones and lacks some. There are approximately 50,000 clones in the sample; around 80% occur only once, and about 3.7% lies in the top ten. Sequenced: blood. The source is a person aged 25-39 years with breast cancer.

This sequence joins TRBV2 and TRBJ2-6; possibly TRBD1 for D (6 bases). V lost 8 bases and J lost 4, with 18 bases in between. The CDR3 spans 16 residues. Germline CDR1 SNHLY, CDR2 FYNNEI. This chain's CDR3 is CASHGIRTAGANVLTF. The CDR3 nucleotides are TGTGCCAGCCACGGAATCAGGACAGCCGGGGCCAACGTCCTGACTTTC.

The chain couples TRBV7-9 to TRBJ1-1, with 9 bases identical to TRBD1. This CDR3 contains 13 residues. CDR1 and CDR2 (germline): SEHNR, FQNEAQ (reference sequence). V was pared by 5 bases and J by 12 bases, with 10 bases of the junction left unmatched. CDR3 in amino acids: CASSPGTGRTSFF. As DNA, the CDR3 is TGTGCCAGCAGCCCCGGGACAGGGAGAACGTCTTTCTTT.

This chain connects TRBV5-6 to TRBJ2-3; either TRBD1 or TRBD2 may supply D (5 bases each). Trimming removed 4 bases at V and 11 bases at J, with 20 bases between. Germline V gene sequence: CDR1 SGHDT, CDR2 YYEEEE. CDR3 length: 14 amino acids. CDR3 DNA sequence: TGTGCCAGCAGCCTCGGGACCCCCCCGTGGGGGCAGTATTTT. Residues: CASSLGTPPWGQYF.

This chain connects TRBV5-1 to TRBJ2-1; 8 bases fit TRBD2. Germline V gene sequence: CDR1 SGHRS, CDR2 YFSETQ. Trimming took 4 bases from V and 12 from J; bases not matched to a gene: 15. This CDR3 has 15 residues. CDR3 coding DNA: TGCGCCAGCAGCGCCGGGGGAGCGGGAGAGGTGGGGCAGTTCTTC. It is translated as CASSAGGAGEVGQFF.

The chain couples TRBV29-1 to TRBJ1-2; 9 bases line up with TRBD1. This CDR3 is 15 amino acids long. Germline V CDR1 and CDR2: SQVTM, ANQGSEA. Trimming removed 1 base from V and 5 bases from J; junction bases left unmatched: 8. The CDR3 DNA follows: TGCAGCGTTGAAGGTTGGGACAGGGAAGAGTATGGCTACACCTTC. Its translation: CSVEGWDREEYGYTF.

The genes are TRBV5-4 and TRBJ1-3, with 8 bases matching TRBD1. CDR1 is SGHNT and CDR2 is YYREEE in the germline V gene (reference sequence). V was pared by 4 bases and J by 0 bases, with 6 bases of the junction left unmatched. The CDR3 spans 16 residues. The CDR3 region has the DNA TGTGCCAGCAGCATCGGGACAGGAGCCTCTGGAAACACCATATATTTT. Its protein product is CASSIGTGASGNTIYF.

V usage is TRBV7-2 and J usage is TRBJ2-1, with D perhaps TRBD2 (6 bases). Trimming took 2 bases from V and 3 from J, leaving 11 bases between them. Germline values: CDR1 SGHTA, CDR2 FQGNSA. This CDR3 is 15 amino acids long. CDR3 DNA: TGTGCCAGCAGCTTACCCGGGACTGACTACAATGAGCAGTTCTTC. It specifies CASSLPGTDYNEQFF.

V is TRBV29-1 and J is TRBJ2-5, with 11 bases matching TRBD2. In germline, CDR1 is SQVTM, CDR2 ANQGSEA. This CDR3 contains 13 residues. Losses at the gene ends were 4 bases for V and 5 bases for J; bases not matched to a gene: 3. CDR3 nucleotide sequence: TGCAGCGTTGTCACTAGCGGGAGTGAGACCCAGTACTTC. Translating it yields CSVVTSGSETQYF.

The CDR3 sequence: CASSQDLTVSGGYTF. The CDR3 DNA follows: TGTGCCAGCAGCCAAGATCTGACCGTGTCGGGAGGCTACACCTTC. J is TRBJ1-2 and V is TRBV4-2; D unresolved. Germline loops: CDR1 LGHNA, CDR2 YNFKEQ. The CDR3 has 15 amino acids. V was clipped by 0 bases and J by 8 bases, with 16 bases between them.

The CDR3 sequence: CASSLSRGKRSYEQYF. The CDR3 DNA reads TGTGCCAGCAGCCTCTCACGGGGGAAAAGGTCCTACGAGCAGTACTTC. The chain employs TRBV7-9 and TRBJ2-7; perhaps TRBD2 as D (6 bases). The CDR3 consists of 16 residues. V lost 5 bases and J 1 base, leaving 18 bases between the germline ends. Germline V gives CDR1 SEHNR, CDR2 FQNEAQ (reference sequence).

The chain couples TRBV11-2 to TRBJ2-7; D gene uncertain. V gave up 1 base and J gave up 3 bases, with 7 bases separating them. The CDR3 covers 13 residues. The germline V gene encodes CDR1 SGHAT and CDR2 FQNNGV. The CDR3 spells CASSLGQNYEQYF. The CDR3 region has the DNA TGTGCCAGCAGCTTAGGGCAGAACTACGAGCAGTACTTC.

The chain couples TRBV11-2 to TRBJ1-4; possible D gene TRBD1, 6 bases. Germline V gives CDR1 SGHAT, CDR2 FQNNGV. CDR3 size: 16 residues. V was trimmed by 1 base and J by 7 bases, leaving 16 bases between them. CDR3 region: CASSLGYRAMGEKLFF. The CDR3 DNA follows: TGTGCCAGCAGCTTAGGGTACAGGGCAATGGGTGAAAAACTGTTTTTT.

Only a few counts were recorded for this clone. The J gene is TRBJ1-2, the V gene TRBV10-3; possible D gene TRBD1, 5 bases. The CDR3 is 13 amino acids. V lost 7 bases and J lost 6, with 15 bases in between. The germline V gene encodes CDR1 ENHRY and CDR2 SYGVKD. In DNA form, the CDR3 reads TGTGCCATCACCTTGGGGAGGGACGATGGCTACACCTTC. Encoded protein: CAITLGRDDGYTF.

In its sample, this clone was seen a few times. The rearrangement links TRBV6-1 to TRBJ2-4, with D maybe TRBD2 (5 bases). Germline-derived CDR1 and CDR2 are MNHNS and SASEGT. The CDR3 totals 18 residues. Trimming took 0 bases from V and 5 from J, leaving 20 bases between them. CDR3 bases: TGTGCCAGCAGTGAAGCTCCGCCCGTTCCTAGCAGCGAAAACATTCAGTACTTC. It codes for CASSEAPPVPSSENIQYF.

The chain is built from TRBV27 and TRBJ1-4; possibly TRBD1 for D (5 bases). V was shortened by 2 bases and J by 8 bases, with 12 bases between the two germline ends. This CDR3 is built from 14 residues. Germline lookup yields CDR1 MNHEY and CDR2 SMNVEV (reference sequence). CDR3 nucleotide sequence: TGTGCCAGCAGTTTAAGTAGGGGAGGAGAAAAACTGTTTTTT. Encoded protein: CASSLSRGGEKLFF.

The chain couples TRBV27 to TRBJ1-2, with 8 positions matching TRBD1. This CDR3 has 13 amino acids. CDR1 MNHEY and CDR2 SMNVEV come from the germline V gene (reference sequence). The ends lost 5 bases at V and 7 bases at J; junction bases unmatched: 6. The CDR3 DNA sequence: TGTGCCAGCAGTCCGCAGGGGGCCGCTGGCTACACCTTC. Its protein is CASSPQGAAGYTF.

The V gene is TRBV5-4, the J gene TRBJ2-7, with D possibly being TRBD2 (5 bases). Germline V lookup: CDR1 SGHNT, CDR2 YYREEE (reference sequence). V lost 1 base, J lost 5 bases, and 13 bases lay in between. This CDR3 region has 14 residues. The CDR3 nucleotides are TGTGCCAGCAGCTTGACGTGGGAGTCCCACGAGCAGTACTTC. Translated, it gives CASSLTWESHEQYF.

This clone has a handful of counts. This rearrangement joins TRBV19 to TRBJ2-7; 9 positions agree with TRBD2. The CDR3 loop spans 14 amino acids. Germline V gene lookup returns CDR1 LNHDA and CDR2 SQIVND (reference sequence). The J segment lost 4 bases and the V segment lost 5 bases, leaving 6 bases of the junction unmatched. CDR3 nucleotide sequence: TGTGCCAGTAGTGCCACTAGCGGGTTTTACGAGCAGTACTTC. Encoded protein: CASSATSGFYEQYF.

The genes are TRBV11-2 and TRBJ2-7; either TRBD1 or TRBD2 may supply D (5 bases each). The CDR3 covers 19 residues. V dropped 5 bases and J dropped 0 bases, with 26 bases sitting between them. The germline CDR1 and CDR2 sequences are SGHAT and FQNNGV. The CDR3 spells CASSGRDHPLTHSSYEQYF. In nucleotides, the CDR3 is TGTGCCAGCAGCGGCCGGGACCACCCGCTTACACATAGCTCCTACGAGCAGTACTTC.